Included here is one TCR beta chain sequence, with context. Its antigen remains unknown. The data were obtained in a study of beta chain features in type 1 diabetes. Looking at the study overall: Age and gender were similar between patients and healthy donors, as were cell yields. Overall study results and limits: TCRB repertoires of naive, central memory and Treg cells appeared more similar among patients than among healthy donors. Among all four CD4+ subsets, Type 1 diabetes patients had TCRB CDR3s that were moderately but significantly shorter.

Every bit of the isolated RNA underwent reverse transcription, so sequencing read expressed TCRB transcripts. Method: immunoSEQ multiplex PCR; TCRdb's copy keeps in-frame clones and lacks some. The repertoire holds roughly 150,000 clones, with roughly 8% as singletons. From germline, CDR1 is GTSNPN and CDR2 SVGIG (reference sequence). Deletions cut 2 bases from V and 4 bases from J, with 14 bases between. The CDR3 sequence is 14 residues long. This clonotype was sampled from a woman aged 40 to 49 with type 1 diabetes. Sequenced: central memory CD4+ T cells from blood. This sequence joins TRBV30 and TRBJ2-5; possible D gene TRBD2, 6 bases. The CDR3 loop reads CAWSTAVGGETQYF. As DNA, the CDR3 is TGTGCCTGGAGTACCGCGGTGGGGGGAGAGACCCAGTACTTC. The whole variable domain, filled in from reference TRBV30 and TRBJ2-5, reads SQTIHQWPATLVQPVGSPLSLECTVEGTSNPNLYWYRQAAGRGLQLLFYSVGIGQISSEVPQNLSASRPQDRQFILSSKKLLLSDSGFYLCAWSTAVGGETQYFGPGTRLLVL.